The rows below give T cell receptor beta chains drawn from one sample of a study of T-cell memory formation after mild COVID-19. TCRdb recomputed calls from the 5' RACE reads with MiXCR, one row per CDR3 protein. In the table there are 200,000 to 250,000 distinct CDR3 sequences, around 27% of which are singletons. The sample comprised PBMCs or a T cell subset sorted from them (not recorded which). The receptors here all came from an adult woman who had mild COVID-19 (a few samples of this study predate the infection). Cell type and time point are not known. Each CDR3 is given with its conserved first and last residue. Each record gives: clone size, V gene, D gene, J gene, CDR3 protein, CDR3 DNA. D genes are given only for firm matches. Expanded clones get a size class; other rows say once, few or many, or leave the size out.

>.|TRBV11-2|.|TRBJ1-2
CASSLGLGYGYTF
TGTGCCAGCAGCCTCGGCCTGGGGTATGGCTACACCTTC
>once|TRBV20-1|.|TRBJ2-1
CSAGGRAGEQFF
TGCAGTGCTGGGGGCAGGGCTGGTGAGCAGTTCTTC
>few|TRBV12-3/TRBV12-4|.|TRBJ1-5
CASRLGDLSNQPQHF
TGTGCCAGCAGACTCGGGGACCTGAGCAATCAGCCCCAGCATTTT
>few|TRBV12-3/TRBV12-4|.|TRBJ1-2
CASSLIGRGYTF
TGTGCCAGCAGTTTAATTGGGAGAGGCTACACCTTC
>.|TRBV29-1|TRBD2|TRBJ2-1
CSVGGRAPGLVYNEQFF
TGCAGCGTTGGTGGGAGGGCCCCCGGGTTGGTCTACAATGAGCAGTTCTTC
>.|TRBV29-1|.|TRBJ2-5
CSVADSGETQYF
TGCAGCGTTGCGGACTCCGGAGAGACCCAGTACTTC
>.|TRBV18|.|TRBJ2-3
CASSPLRSGWDTDTQYF
TGTGCCAGCTCACCATTACGGAGCGGATGGGACACAGATACGCAGTATTTT
>many|TRBV7-9|.|TRBJ2-3
CASSPGLAHKITDTQYF
TGTGCCAGCAGCCCCGGGCTAGCGCACAAGATAACAGATACGCAGTATTTT
>.|TRBV24-1|.|TRBJ2-1
CATSDSSHRGEFF
TGTGCCACCAGTGATTCGTCGCATCGTGGGGAGTTCTTC
>.|TRBV5-5|.|TRBJ1-2
CASSLTLSYGYTF
TGTGCCAGCAGCTTGACTCTTAGCTATGGCTACACCTTC
>few|TRBV5-1|TRBD1|TRBJ2-7
CASSLAGQGEYEQYF
TGCGCCAGCAGCTTGGCGGGACAGGGAGAATACGAGCAGTACTTC
>.|TRBV3-1|.|TRBJ2-1
CASSQTGRVSTMNEQFF
TGTGCCAGCAGCCAAACGGGGCGGGTGAGCACTATGAATGAGCAGTTCTTC
>.|TRBV6-1|.|TRBJ2-7
CASSITGTQYEQYF
TGTGCCAGCAGTATAACCGGGACCCAGTACGAGCAGTACTTC
>.|TRBV6-5|.|TRBJ2-7
CASSYSPARYYEQYF
TGTGCCAGCAGTTACTCTCCCGCCCGGTACTACGAGCAGTACTTC
>few|TRBV12-3/TRBV12-4|TRBD2|TRBJ2-7
CASSESGRTDEQYF
TGTGCCAGCAGTGAGAGCGGGAGGACCGACGAGCAGTACTTC
>.|TRBV20-1|.|TRBJ1-5
CSARSLVREPQHF
TGCAGTGCTAGAAGTCTAGTAAGGGAGCCCCAGCATTTT
>few|TRBV6-6|.|TRBJ2-1
CASSWPGTIYNEQFF
TGTGCCAGCAGTTGGCCAGGGACAATTTACAATGAGCAGTTCTTC
>.|TRBV4-2|TRBD1|TRBJ1-1
CASSQDLSRGDTEAFF
TGTGCCAGCAGCCAAGATCTTAGCAGGGGGGACACTGAAGCTTTCTTT
>few|TRBV7-3|.|TRBJ2-3
CASSLHGQRTDTQYF
TGTGCCAGCAGCTTACACGGACAACGCACAGATACGCAGTATTTT
>few|TRBV3-1|.|TRBJ2-3
CASSQDRITGGRDTQYF
TGTGCCAGCAGCCAAGATAGAATAACTGGCGGTCGAGATACGCAGTATTTT
>.|TRBV7-9|.|TRBJ1-2
CASSLGDPRFYGYTF
TGTGCCAGCAGCTTAGGGGACCCGAGATTCTATGGCTACACCTTC
>.|TRBV19|TRBD1|TRBJ2-5
CASSRGDRVETQYF
TGTGCCAGTAGTAGGGGCGACAGGGTAGAGACCCAGTACTTC
>few|TRBV7-3|.|TRBJ2-3
CASSLGVRTDTQYF
TGTGCCAGCAGCTTAGGGGTCCGCACAGATACGCAGTATTTT
>.|TRBV11-2|TRBD2|TRBJ2-2
CASSLVAGNTGELFF
TGTGCCAGCAGCTTAGTAGCGGGGAACACCGGGGAGCTGTTTTTT
>.|TRBV7-9|.|TRBJ2-2
CASSRERAITGELFF
TGTGCCAGCAGTCGGGAGCGGGCCATCACCGGGGAGCTGTTTTTT
>few|TRBV20-1|TRBD2|TRBJ2-1
CSARGLAGVFF
TGCAGTGCTCGCGGACTAGCGGGAGTCTTCTTC
>.|TRBV14|.|TRBJ2-7
CASSGGREFYEQYF
TGTGCCAGCAGCGGAGGGAGAGAATTCTACGAGCAGTACTTC
>.|TRBV5-6|.|TRBJ1-2
CASSPPRANYGYTF
TGTGCCAGCAGCCCCCCCCGGGCTAACTATGGCTACACCTTC
>.|TRBV7-9|.|TRBJ2-1
CASSSDLTSAYNEQFF
TGTGCCAGCAGCTCAGACTTAACAAGTGCCTACAATGAGCAGTTCTTC
>.|TRBV7-9|TRBD2|TRBJ2-1
CASSSTSGRAAFF
TGTGCCAGCAGCTCGACTAGCGGGAGGGCCGCGTTCTTC
>.|TRBV5-1|.|TRBJ1-1
CASSTGHTEAFF
TGCGCCAGCAGTACAGGGCACACTGAAGCTTTCTTT
>few|TRBV29-1|TRBD1|TRBJ2-7
CSVPGTGRREQYF
TGCAGCGTCCCCGGGACAGGGCGACGTGAGCAGTACTTC
>.|TRBV3-1|TRBD2|TRBJ2-2
CASSPGLARTGELFF
TGTGCCAGCAGCCCGGGACTAGCCCGCACCGGGGAGCTGTTTTTT
>.|TRBV20-1|TRBD2|TRBJ2-3
CSARDVRLAGGTDTQYF
TGCAGTGCTAGAGATGTACGACTAGCGGGAGGTACAGATACGCAGTATTTT
>.|TRBV20-1|TRBD1|TRBJ2-7
CSAIRTGYEQYF
TGCAGTGCGATCCGGACAGGGTACGAGCAGTACTTC
>.|TRBV10-3|.|TRBJ2-7
CAISGDGSYEQYF
TGTGCCATCAGCGGGGACGGGTCCTACGAGCAGTACTTC
>few|TRBV5-1|TRBD1|TRBJ2-7
CASSLGIGQGKNYEQYF
TGCGCCAGCAGCTTGGGAATTGGACAGGGGAAGAACTACGAGCAGTACTTC
>many|TRBV23-1|TRBD2|TRBJ2-5
CASNRTSGLQETQYF
TGCGCCAGCAACCGGACTAGCGGGCTTCAAGAGACCCAGTACTTC